This record concerns one T cell receptor beta chain sequence. Its antigen remains unknown. This record comes from a study of T cell repertoires in cytomegalovirus infection. Study context: CMV epitopes in the study were HLA-C-restricted (recently identified) and HLA-B-restricted (well studied). CMV infection plus the matching HLA type was flagged by public TCR beta signatures. Findings of the study overall: HLA-C-restricted, CMV-specific TCR beta clonotypes were dominant ex vivo. CMV carriers having the relevant HLA were flagged by cumulative public TCR beta family frequency.

The CDR3 is made up of 14 amino acids. Germline V lookup: CDR1 WSHSY, CDR2 SAAADI. V dropped 3 bases and J dropped 1 base, with 8 bases sitting between them. Using its own MiXCR run on the reads, TCRdb lists one record per CDR3 protein. The repertoire includes some 940,000 distinct CDR3 sequences, around 30% of them detected once, and roughly 13% sits in the top ten. This sample comprised cultured CD8+ T cells from PBMCs, obtained from culture after CMV antigen stimulation. The genes are TRBV10-2 and TRBJ2-3; no definite D call. The TCR comes from a human donor in good health (CMV status not recorded). Some clones in this sample may be carry-over from other donors' samples. CDR3: CASSDGDGTDTQYF. CDR3 nucleotides: TGCGCCAGCAGTGACGGAGACGGCACAGATACGCAGTATTTT.